The entry that follows covers one T cell receptor (beta chain) sequence. The target antigen is unknown. The study ran its PCR with 60 Vbeta and 13 Jbeta primers. TCRdb keeps only in-frame clones here, not all; method: immunoSEQ multiplex PCR. There are 200,000 or so clones in the sample; over 65% occur only once, and about 0.1% lies in the top ten. This specimen belongs to a study of cytomegalovirus exposure and HLA in healthy donors. The CDR3 has 13 amino acids. Trimming cost V 3 bases and J 6 bases, with 8 bases left between them. Germline CDR1 LNHNV, CDR2 YYDKDF (reference sequence). Study-level results: The study labeled 150 or so TCR beta chains cytomegalovirus-associated.

This chain connects TRBV15 to TRBJ2-2; tentatively, D is TRBD2 (6 bases). Sequencing was carried out using PBMCs. The origin of this receptor is a boy between 2 and 10 years old in good health and CMV-seronegative. CDR3 region: CATSRGGPGELFF. CDR3 sequence (DNA): TGTGCCACCAGCAGGGGGGGTCCCGGGGAGCTGTTTTTT.